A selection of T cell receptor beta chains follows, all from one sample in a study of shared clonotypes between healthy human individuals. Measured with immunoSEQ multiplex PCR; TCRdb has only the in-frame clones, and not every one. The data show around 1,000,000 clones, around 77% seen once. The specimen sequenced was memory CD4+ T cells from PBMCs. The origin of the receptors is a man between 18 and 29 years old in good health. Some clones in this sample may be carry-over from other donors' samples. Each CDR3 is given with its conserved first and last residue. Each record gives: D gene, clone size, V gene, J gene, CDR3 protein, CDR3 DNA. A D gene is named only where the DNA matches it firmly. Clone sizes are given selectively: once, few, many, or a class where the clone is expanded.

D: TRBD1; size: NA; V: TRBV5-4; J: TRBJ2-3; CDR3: CASTKLGQRADTQYF; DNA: TGTGCCAGCACCAAATTGGGACAGAGGGCAGATACGCAGTATTTT
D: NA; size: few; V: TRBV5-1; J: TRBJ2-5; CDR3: CASSLGQSGETQYF; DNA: TGCGCCAGCAGCTTGGGACAGTCGGGAGAGACCCAGTACTTC
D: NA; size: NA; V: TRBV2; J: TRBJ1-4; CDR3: CASSETRYNEKLFF; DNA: TGTGCCAGCAGTGAAACACGATATAATGAAAAACTGTTTTTT
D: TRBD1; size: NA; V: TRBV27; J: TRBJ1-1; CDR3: CASTRQGSNTEAFF; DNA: TGTGCCAGCACTAGACAGGGCTCGAACACTGAAGCTTTCTTT
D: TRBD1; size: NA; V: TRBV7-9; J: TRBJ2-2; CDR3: CASRETGAPLAGELFF; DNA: TGTGCCAGCCGAGAAACAGGGGCCCCCCTAGCCGGGGAGCTGTTTTTT
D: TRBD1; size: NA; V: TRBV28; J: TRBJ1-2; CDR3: CASSLARGYGYTF; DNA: TGTGCCAGCAGTTTGGCCAGGGGGTATGGCTACACCTTC
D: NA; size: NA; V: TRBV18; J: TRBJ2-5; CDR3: CASSPGLEETQYF; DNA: TGTGCCAGCTCACCCGGACTGGAAGAGACCCAGTACTTC
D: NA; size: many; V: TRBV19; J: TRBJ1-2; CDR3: CASREYYGYTF; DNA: TGTGCCAGCCGGGAATACTATGGCTACACCTTC
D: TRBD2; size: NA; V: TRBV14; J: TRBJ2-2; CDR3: CASSQAGLAGRYTGELFF; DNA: TGTGCCAGCAGCCAAGCGGGACTAGCGGGGAGATACACCGGGGAGCTGTTTTTT
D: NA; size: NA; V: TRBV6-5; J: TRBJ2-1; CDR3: CASSYSRGLREFF; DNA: TGTGCCAGCAGTTACTCGAGAGGGTTGAGGGAGTTCTTC
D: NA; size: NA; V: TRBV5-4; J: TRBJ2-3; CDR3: CASGQALADTQYF; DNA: TGTGCCAGCGGGCAGGCGTTAGCAGATACGCAGTATTTT
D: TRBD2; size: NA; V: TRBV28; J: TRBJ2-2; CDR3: CASSSSGRAGTGELFF; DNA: TGTGCCAGCAGTTCTAGCGGGAGGGCCGGGACCGGGGAGCTGTTTTTT
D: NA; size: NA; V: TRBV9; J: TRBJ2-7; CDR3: CASSPDSTYEQYF; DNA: TGTGCCAGCAGCCCAGACTCTACCTACGAGCAGTACTTC
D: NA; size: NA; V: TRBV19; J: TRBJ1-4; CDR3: CASSSRQGTNEKLFF; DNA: TGTGCCAGTAGTTCCAGGCAGGGGACTAATGAAAAACTGTTTTTT
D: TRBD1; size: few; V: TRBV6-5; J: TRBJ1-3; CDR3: CAAQGPGNTIYF; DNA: TGTGCCGCACAGGGGCCTGGAAACACCATATATTTT
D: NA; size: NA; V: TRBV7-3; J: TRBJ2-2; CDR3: CASRRAAWGTGELFF; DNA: TGTGCCAGCAGACGGGCCGCCTGGGGCACCGGGGAGCTGTTTTTT
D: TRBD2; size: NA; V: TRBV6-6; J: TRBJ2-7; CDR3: CASSSPRGVRPYEQYF; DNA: TGTGCCAGCAGTTCACCCCGGGGGGTCCGGCCCTACGAGCAGTACTTC
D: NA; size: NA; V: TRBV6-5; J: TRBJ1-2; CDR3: CASTVREGVYGYTF; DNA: TGTGCCAGCACCGTCAGGGAGGGAGTCTATGGCTACACCTTC
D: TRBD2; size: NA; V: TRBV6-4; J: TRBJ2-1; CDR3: CASGREFGNNEQFF; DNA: TGTGCCAGCGGGCGGGAGTTCGGGAACAATGAGCAGTTCTTC
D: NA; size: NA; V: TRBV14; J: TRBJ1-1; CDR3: CASSLSRNTEAFF; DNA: TGTGCCAGCAGCCTGTCACGGAACACTGAAGCTTTCTTT
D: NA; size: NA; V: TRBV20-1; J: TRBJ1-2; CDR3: CSADTAGYTF; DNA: TGCAGTGCGGACACCGCTGGCTACACCTTC
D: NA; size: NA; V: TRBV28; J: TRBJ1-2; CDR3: CASSEAGLTNYGYTF; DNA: TGTGCCAGCAGTGAAGCGGGACTTACTAACTATGGCTACACCTTC
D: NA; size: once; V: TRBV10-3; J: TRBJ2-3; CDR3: CAGGATQGDTQYF; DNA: TGTGCCGGGGGGGCTACCCAGGGGGATACGCAGTATTTT
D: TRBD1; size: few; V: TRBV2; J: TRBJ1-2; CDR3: CASRDRAAYGYTF; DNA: TGTGCCAGCCGGGACAGGGCGGCCTATGGCTACACCTTC
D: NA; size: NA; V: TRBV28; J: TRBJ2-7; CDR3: CATKDGYEQYF; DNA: TGTGCCACCAAGGACGGCTACGAGCAGTACTTC
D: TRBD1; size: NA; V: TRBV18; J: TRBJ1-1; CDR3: CASSPDRRRGDTEAFF; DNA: TGTGCCAGCTCACCGGACAGGAGAAGGGGGGACACTGAAGCTTTCTTT
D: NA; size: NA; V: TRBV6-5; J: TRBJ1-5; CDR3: CASRGRGQPQHF; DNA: TGTGCCAGTCGGGGGCGGGGGCAGCCCCAGCATTTT
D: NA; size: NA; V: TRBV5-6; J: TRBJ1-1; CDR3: CASSSPVRKNTEAFF; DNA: TGTGCCAGCAGCTCGCCGGTTAGGAAGAACACTGAAGCTTTCTTT
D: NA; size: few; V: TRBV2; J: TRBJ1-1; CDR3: CASSAAGERYTEAFF; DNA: TGTGCCAGCAGTGCGGCAGGGGAGAGGTACACTGAAGCTTTCTTT
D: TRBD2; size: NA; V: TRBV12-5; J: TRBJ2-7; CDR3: CASLAGSEQYF; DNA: TGTGCTTCCTTAGCGGGAAGCGAGCAGTACTTC
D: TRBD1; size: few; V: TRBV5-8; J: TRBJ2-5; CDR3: CASKVDRGRETQYF; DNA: TGTGCCAGCAAGGTAGACAGGGGACGGGAGACCCAGTACTTC
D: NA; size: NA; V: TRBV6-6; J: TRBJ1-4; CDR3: CASSRQGPPTNEKLFF; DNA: TGTGCCAGTTCAAGGCAGGGGCCTCCAACTAATGAAAAACTGTTTTTT
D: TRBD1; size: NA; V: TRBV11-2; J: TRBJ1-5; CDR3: CASSIGRGQGQGQPQHF; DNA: TGTGCCAGCAGCATAGGGAGGGGGCAGGGGCAGGGTCAGCCCCAGCATTTT
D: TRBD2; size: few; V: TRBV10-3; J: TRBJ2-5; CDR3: CAISKGLAGTETQYF; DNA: TGTGCCATCAGTAAGGGACTAGCGGGAACGGAGACCCAGTACTTC
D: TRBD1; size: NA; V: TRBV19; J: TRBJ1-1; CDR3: CASSIRQGGVGGTEAFF; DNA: TGTGCCAGTAGTATACGACAGGGTGGAGTGGGAGGGACTGAAGCTTTCTTT
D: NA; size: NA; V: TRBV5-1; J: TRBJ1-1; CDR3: CASSPTPAGEAEAFF; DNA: TGCGCCAGCAGCCCTACCCCGGCGGGGGAGGCTGAAGCTTTCTTT
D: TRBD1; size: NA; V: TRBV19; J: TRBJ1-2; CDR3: CASSLPAGQGFGYTF; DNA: TGTGCCAGTAGCCTACCCGCGGGACAGGGATTCGGCTACACCTTC
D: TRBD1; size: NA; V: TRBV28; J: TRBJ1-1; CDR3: CASSTPGQTPEAFF; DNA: TGTGCCAGCAGTACCCCGGGACAGACGCCTGAAGCTTTCTTT
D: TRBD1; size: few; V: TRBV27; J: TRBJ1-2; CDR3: CASRPVTDRPYGYTF; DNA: TGTGCCAGCAGACCCGTTACGGACAGGCCTTATGGCTACACCTTC
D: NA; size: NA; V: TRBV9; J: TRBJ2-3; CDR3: CASSVAGPGRVTDTQYF; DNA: TGTGCCAGCAGCGTAGCTGGTCCGGGACGGGTCACAGATACGCAGTATTTT
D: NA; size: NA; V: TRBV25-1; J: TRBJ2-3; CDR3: CASSEYRGTDTQYF; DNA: TGTGCCAGCAGTGAATACCGCGGGACTGATACGCAGTATTTT
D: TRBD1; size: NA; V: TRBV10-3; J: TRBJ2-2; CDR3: CAIREAGQGEGGELFF; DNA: TGTGCCATCAGAGAAGCAGGACAGGGCGAGGGCGGGGAGCTGTTTTTT
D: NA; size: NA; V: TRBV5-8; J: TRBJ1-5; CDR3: CASSPPGGSNQPQHF; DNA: TGTGCCAGCAGCCCTCCGGGTGGAAGCAATCAGCCCCAGCATTTT
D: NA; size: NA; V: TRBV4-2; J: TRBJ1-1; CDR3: CASRNEGLMNTEAFF; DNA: TGTGCCAGCAGAAATGAAGGGCTCATGAACACTGAAGCTTTCTTT
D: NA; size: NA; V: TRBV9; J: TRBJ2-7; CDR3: CASSVLPSPEQYF; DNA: TGTGCCAGCAGCGTACTCCCGTCGCCCGAGCAGTACTTC
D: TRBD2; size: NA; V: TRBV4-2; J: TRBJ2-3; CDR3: CASSQDLPIAGTIDTQYF; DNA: TGTGCCAGCAGCCAAGATCTCCCTATAGCGGGAACCATAGATACGCAGTATTTT